The next 13 T cell receptor beta chains were all read from a single sample in a study of shared clonotypes between healthy human individuals. Repertoires were generated with immunoSEQ multiplex PCR, while TCRdb's copy carries only in-frame clones and drops some. This table holds around 690,000 clones, around 91% found once. The source material was memory CD8+ T cells from PBMCs. As to subset: CD45RO+ cells pooled with CCR7-negative TemRA cells. Source of these receptors: a man between 18 and 29 years old in good health. Some clones in this sample may be carry-over from other donors' samples.

The chain carries TRBV10-3 and TRBJ1-2; TRBD1 might be the D (5 bases). CDR1 and CDR2 (germline): ENHRY, SYGVKD. V dropped 4 bases and J dropped 8 bases, with 26 bases sitting between them. The length of the CDR3 is 17 residues. The CDR3 reads CAISGIALGAGERGYTF. CDR3 nucleotides: TGTGCCATCAGTGGGATAGCCTTAGGGGCCGGCGAGCGGGGCTACACCTTC.

The CDR3 DNA reads as TGTGCCAGCAGCTTAGGCCTCCGGGGAGACACTGAAGCTTTCTTT. Protein product: CASSLGLRGDTEAFF. The chain links TRBV7-3 to TRBJ1-1; D call uncertain. The CDR3 covers 15 residues. V lost 2 bases, J lost 3 bases, and 13 bases lay in between. Germline CDR1 reads SGHTA; CDR2 reads FQGTGA.

The CDR3 DNA follows: TGTGCCAGCAGCTTAGGGGGGACTCGTGGAGATACGCAGTATTTT. Protein sequence: CASSLGGTRGDTQYF. The V and J genes are TRBV11-2 and TRBJ2-3, with a weak D call TRBD2 (6 bases). Trimming shortened V by 1 base and J by 5 bases, and 13 bases separated the two germline ends. Germline assignment: CDR1 SGHAT and CDR2 FQNNGV. The CDR3 length is 15 residues.

V gene TRBV5-6 combines with J gene TRBJ2-2; D remains unclear. The CDR3 is made up of 14 amino acids. Trimming stripped 4 bases from V and 1 base from J, with 8 bases between. Germline V CDR1 and CDR2: SGHDT, YYEEEE. CDR3 in DNA: TGTGCCAGCAGCCCACTAATGAACACCGGGGAGCTGTTTTTT. Its translation: CASSPLMNTGELFF.

This sequence joins TRBV10-3 and TRBJ1-4; possible D gene TRBD1, 6 bases. The germline V gene encodes CDR1 ENHRY and CDR2 SYGVKD. Trimming took off 8 bases at V and 5 bases at J, with 12 bases between the two ends. This CDR3 region has 13 residues. The CDR3 DNA follows: TGTGCCATCCTGGACAGCGACAATGAAAAACTGTTTTTT. Protein product: CAILDSDNEKLFF.

The chain joins TRBV2 to TRBJ1-1; weak D call: TRBD1 (5 bases). The length of the CDR3 is 16 residues. Germline V gene data show CDR1 as SNHLY and CDR2 as FYNNEI. The V end was cut by 7 bases, the J end by 7 bases, with 25 bases between. This CDR3 reads CASTPTVAGTGGEAFF. The CDR3 bases are TGTGCCAGCACCCCAACGGTTGCGGGAACCGGGGGTGAAGCTTTCTTT. Full variable domain (rest looked up from reference TRBV2 and TRBJ1-1): EPEVTQTPSHQVTQMGQEVILRCVPISNHLYFYWYRQILGQKVEFLVSFYNNEISEKSEIFDDQFSVERPDGSNFTLKIRSTKLEDSAMYFCASTPTVAGTGGEAFFGQGTRLTVV.

The V call is TRBV4-3, the J call TRBJ1-5, with TRBD1 identical over 9 bases. The CDR3 is made up of 16 amino acids. Trimming took 1 base from V and 1 from J; bases not matched to a gene: 2. Germline V gene data show CDR1 as LGHNA and CDR2 as YSLEER. In DNA, the CDR3 is TGCGCCAGCAGCCAAGGGACAGGGGTGAGCAATCAGCCCCAGCATTTT. Translating gives CASSQGTGVSNQPQHF.

This rearrangement joins TRBV7-9 to TRBJ2-7; 9 nucleotides agree with TRBD1. The CDR3 extends over 15 amino acids. Per germline, CDR1 SEHNR and CDR2 FQNEAQ (reference sequence). The trim removed 5 bases at V and 7 bases at J, leaving 12 bases unmatched. The CDR3 coding sequence is TGTGCCAGCAGCCACCCGGGACAGGGAAAGAGGGAGCAGTACTTC. It specifies CASSHPGQGKREQYF.

The chain has TRBV4-1 and TRBJ1-2, with a tentative D call TRBD1 (5 bases). The CDR3 covers 14 residues. The V end was cut by 0 bases, the J end by 7 bases, with 12 bases between. The V gene's germline CDR1 is MGHRA and CDR2 YSYEKL. The CDR3 sequence is CASSQDQGGGGYTF. The CDR3 DNA is TGCGCCAGCAGCCAAGATCAGGGAGGCGGTGGCTACACCTTC.

The chain uses TRBV19 and TRBJ2-5; weak D call: TRBD1 (6 bases). Germline lookup yields CDR1 LNHDA and CDR2 SQIVND (reference sequence). With 5 bases removed from V and 5 bases from J, the gap between germline ends came to 18 bases. The CDR3 length is 15 residues. This CDR3 is CASSSGPGVRETQYF. CDR3 nucleotides: TGTGCCAGTAGTTCAGGCCCAGGGGTCAGGGAGACCCAGTACTTC.

J is TRBJ2-2 and V is TRBV5-6; D is perhaps TRBD2 (6 bases). Germline lookup yields CDR1 SGHDT and CDR2 YYEEEE. The CDR3 has 17 amino acids. The V end lost 1 base, the J end lost 0 bases, and 13 bases lay between the germline ends. CDR3 sequence (DNA): TGTGCCAGCAGCTTGTTCAGCGCGGGGACGAACACCGGGGAGCTGTTTTTT. This gives the protein CASSLFSAGTNTGELFF.

A single count supports this clone. The chain is built from TRBV28 and TRBJ2-7; D ambiguous. The CDR3 is 15 amino acids. The ends were cut back, 5 bases at V and 5 bases at J, with 19 bases in the middle. Germline V CDR1 and CDR2: MDHEN, SYDVKM. CDR3 sequence (DNA): TGTGCCAGCAGTATACAACGGAGACCACTACACGAGCAGTACTTC. Translated, it gives CASSIQRRPLHEQYF.

V usage is TRBV2 and J usage is TRBJ2-3, with 14 bases that match TRBD2. CDR1 SNHLY and CDR2 FYNNEI come from the germline V gene. The V and J ends lost 5 bases and 6 bases, in that order; junction bases with no gene match: 4. This CDR3 region has 15 residues. The chain's CDR3 is CASSLGLAGVDTQYF. CDR3 coding DNA: TGTGCCAGCAGTTTGGGACTAGCGGGAGTCGATACGCAGTATTTT.